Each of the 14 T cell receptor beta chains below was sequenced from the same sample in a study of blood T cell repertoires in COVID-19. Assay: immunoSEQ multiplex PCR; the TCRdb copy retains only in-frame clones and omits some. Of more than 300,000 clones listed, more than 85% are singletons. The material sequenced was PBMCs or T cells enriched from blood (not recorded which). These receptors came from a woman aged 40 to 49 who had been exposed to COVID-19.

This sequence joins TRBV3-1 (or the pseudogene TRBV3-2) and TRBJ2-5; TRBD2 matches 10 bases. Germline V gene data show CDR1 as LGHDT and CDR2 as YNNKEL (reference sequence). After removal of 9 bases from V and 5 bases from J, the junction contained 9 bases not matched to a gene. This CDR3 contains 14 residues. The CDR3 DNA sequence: TGTGCCAGTTCCGAGACTAGCGGGCGGGAGACCCAGTACTTC. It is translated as CASSETSGRETQYF.

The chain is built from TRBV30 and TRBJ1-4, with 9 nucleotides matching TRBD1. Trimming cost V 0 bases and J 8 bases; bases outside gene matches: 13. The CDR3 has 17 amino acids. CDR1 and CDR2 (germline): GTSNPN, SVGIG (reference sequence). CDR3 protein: CAWSVHYPLDRGEKLFF. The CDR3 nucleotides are TGTGCCTGGAGTGTGCACTACCCGTTGGACAGGGGCGAAAAACTGTTTTTT. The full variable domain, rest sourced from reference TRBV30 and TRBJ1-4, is SQTIHQWPATLVQPVGSPLSLECTVEGTSNPNLYWYRQAAGRGLQLLFYSVGIGQISSEVPQNLSASRPQDRQFILSSKKLLLSDSGFYLCAWSVHYPLDRGEKLFFGSGTQLSVL.

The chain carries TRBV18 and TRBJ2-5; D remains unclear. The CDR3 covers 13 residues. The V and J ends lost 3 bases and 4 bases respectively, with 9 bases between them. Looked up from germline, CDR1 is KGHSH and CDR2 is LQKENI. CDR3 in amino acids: CASSPPVAETQYF. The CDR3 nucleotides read TGTGCCAGCTCACCTCCGGTTGCAGAGACCCAGTACTTC.

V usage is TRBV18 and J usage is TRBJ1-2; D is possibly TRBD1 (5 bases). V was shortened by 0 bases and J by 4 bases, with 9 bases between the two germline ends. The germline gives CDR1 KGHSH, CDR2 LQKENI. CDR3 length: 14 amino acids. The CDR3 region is CASSPPGQGYGYTF. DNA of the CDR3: TGTGCCAGCTCACCACCGGGGCAGGGCTATGGCTACACCTTC.

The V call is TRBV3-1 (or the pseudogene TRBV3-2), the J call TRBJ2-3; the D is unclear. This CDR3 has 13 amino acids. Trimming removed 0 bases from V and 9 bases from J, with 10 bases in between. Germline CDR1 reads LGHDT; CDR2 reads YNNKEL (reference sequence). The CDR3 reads CASSQDPGSTQYF. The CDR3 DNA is TGTGCCAGCAGCCAAGACCCCGGTAGCACGCAGTATTTT.

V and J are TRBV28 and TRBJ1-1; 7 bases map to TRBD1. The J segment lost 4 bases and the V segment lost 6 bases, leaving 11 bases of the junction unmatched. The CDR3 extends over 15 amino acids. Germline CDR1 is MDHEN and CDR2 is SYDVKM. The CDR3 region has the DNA TGTGCCAGCAGCCGCCGGGACAGTGTACGCACTGAAGCTTTCTTT. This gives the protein CASSRRDSVRTEAFF.

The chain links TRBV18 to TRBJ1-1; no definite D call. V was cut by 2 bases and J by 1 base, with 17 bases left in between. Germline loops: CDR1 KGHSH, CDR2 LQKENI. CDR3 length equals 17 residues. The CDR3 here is CASSPSAGGGGNTEAFF. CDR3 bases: TGTGCCAGCTCACCATCGGCTGGCGGCGGAGGGAACACTGAAGCTTTCTTT.

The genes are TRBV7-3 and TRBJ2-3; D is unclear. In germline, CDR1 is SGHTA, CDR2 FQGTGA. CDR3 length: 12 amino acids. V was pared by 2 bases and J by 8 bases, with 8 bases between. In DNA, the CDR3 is TGTGCCAGCAGCTTATCACAGACTACGCAGTATTTT. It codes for CASSLSQTTQYF.

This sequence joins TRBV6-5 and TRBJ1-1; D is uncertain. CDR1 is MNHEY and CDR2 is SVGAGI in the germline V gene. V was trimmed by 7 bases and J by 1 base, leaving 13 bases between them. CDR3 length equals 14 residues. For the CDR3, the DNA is TGTGCCAGCACTGCAGATGAGGGGAACACTGAAGCTTTCTTT. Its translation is CASTADEGNTEAFF.

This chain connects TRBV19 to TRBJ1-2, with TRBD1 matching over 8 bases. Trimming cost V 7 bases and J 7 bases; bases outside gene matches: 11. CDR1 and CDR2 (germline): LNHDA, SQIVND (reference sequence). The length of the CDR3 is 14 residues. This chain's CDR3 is CASTPLGTGSGYTF. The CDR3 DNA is TGTGCCAGTACTCCTTTAGGGACAGGCTCTGGCTACACCTTC.

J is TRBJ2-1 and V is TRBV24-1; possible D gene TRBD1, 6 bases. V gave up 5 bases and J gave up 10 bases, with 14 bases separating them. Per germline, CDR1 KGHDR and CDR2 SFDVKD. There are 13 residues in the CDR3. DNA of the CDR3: TGTGCCACCAGTGGTGATACCCAGGGGGAGCAGTTCTTC. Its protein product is CATSGDTQGEQFF.

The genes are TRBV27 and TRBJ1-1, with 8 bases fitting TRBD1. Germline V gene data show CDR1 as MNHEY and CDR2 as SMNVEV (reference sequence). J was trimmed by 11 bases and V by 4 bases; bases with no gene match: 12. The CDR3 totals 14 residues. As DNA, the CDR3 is TGTGCCAGCAGTTCTTACGGACAGGGAGGTTCGGCTTTCTTT. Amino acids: CASSSYGQGGSAFF.

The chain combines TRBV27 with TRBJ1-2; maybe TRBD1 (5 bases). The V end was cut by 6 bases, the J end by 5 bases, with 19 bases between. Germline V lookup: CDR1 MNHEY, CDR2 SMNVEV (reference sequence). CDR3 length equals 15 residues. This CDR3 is CASRPQTDVVYGYTF. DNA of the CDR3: TGTGCCAGCAGACCCCAGACAGACGTTGTTTATGGCTACACCTTC.

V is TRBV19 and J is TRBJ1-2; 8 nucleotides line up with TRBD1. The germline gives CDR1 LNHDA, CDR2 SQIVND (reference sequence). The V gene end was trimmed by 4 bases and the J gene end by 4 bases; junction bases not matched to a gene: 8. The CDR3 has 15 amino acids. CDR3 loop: CASSRTGMVSYGYTF. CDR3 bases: TGTGCCAGTAGTAGGACAGGGATGGTGTCCTATGGCTACACCTTC.